A single sample gave rise to the 11 T cell receptor beta chains below, sequenced in a study of OX40 agonist ivuxolimab in advanced cancers. Measured with immunoSEQ multiplex PCR; TCRdb has only the in-frame clones, and not every one. The sample has some 80,000 clones, roughly 90% seen once. The sequencing here drew on CD4+ or CD8+ T cells sorted from blood, taken in a trial of the OX40 agonist ivuxolimab. The receptors here all came from an adult with an advanced solid tumor such as melanoma, head and neck, liver or kidney cancer.

This chain connects TRBV19 to TRBJ2-2, with no clear D. The CDR3 spans 15 residues. The germline V gene has CDR1 LNHDA and CDR2 SQIVND (reference sequence). The V end lost 3 bases, the J end lost 0 bases, and 8 bases lay between the germline ends. The chain's CDR3 is CASSISQSNTGELFF. The CDR3 DNA reads as TGTGCCAGTAGTATTTCACAGTCGAACACCGGGGAGCTGTTTTTT.

The V gene is TRBV7-6, the J gene TRBJ2-3; a weak D match, TRBD2 (7 bases). The CDR3 spans 19 residues. Deletions cut 1 base from V and 4 bases from J, with 24 bases between. Germline V gene sequence: CDR1 SGHVS, CDR2 FNYEAQ. The CDR3: CASSLDRGGKENPADTQYF. The CDR3 nucleotides read TGTGCCAGCAGCTTAGATAGGGGGGGTAAGGAAAACCCCGCAGATACGCAGTATTTT.

The rearrangement uses TRBV7-6 and TRBJ2-5; TRBD2 matches at 8 bases. J gave up 5 bases and V 0 bases, and 8 bases lay outside the gene matches. CDR1 is SGHVS, CDR2 FNYEAQ, per germline. The CDR3 loop spans 16 amino acids. The CDR3 spells CASSLARGSGGETQYF. CDR3 nucleotide sequence: TGTGCCAGCAGCTTAGCGCGTGGGAGCGGGGGTGAGACCCAGTACTTC.

The V and J genes are TRBV6-5 and TRBJ1-1, with D hard to call. With 6 bases removed from V and 5 bases from J, the gap between germline ends came to 19 bases. This CDR3 comprises 15 residues. CDR1 is MNHEY and CDR2 is SVGAGI in the germline V gene. In DNA, the CDR3 is TGTGCCAGCAGCAACGAGGACGGTGTGGGAACTGAAGCTTTCTTT. Its protein product is CASSNEDGVGTEAFF.

The V call is TRBV5-4, the J call TRBJ2-6, with 9 bases aligning to TRBD2. CDR3 length equals 17 residues. In germline, CDR1 is SGHNT, CDR2 YYREEE (reference sequence). Trimming at V came to 1 base and at J to 1 base, leaving 3 bases not matched to a gene. Here the CDR3 reads CASSLSAGGSGANVLTF. The CDR3 DNA follows: TGTGCCAGCAGCTTGTCAGCGGGAGGTTCTGGGGCCAACGTCCTGACTTTC.

To note about this clone: One end of the junction does not line up with germline, which may come from a read error. V gene TRBV2 combines with J gene TRBJ2-5; possible D gene TRBD2, 6 bases. Germline V gene lookup returns CDR1 SNHLY and CDR2 FYNNEI. This CDR3 is built from 13 residues. The CDR3 nucleotides are TGTGCCAGCAGTGAATTGTTTAGCGGTGCCCAAAACTTC. This sequence encodes CASSELFSGAQNF. Combining the CDR3 with reference TRBV2 and TRBJ2-5 gives the whole variable domain EPEVTQTPSHQVTQMGQEVILRCVPISNHLYFYWYRQILGQKVEFLVSFYNNEISEKSEIFDDQFSVERPDGSNFTLKIRSTKLEDSAMYFCASSELFSGAQNFGPGTRLLVL.

This chain connects TRBV4-3 to TRBJ2-7, with a tentative D call TRBD1 (6 bases). The germline V and J ends were trimmed by 0 bases and 4 bases, with 16 bases remaining between them. Germline CDR1 LGHNA, CDR2 YSLEER. This CDR3 contains 16 residues. This CDR3 reads CASSQDASGGIYEQYF. CDR3 coding DNA: TGCGCCAGCAGCCAAGATGCATCTGGGGGCATTTACGAGCAGTACTTC.

V usage is TRBV2 and J usage is TRBJ2-7; the D gene could be TRBD1 or TRBD2 (5 bases each). This CDR3 contains 15 residues. Germline CDR1 SNHLY, CDR2 FYNNEI. V gave up 6 bases and J gave up 2 bases, with 17 bases separating them. The CDR3 spells CASSQSWGSTYEQYF. The CDR3 DNA sequence: TGTGCCAGCAGCCAGAGTTGGGGGTCAACCTACGAGCAGTACTTC.

The chain has TRBV18 and TRBJ2-3; no definite D call. Germline V gene lookup returns CDR1 KGHSH and CDR2 LQKENI. This CDR3 is built from 14 residues. V was shortened by 3 bases and J by 1 base, with 8 bases between the two germline ends. This chain's CDR3 is CASSPPYRTDTQYF. Written as DNA, the CDR3 is TGTGCCAGCTCACCCCCATACCGCACAGATACGCAGTATTTT.

Written as DNA, the CDR3 is TGTGCCAGCTCACCACTTCGCACAGGCAGCACAGATACGCAGTATTTT. Its protein product is CASSPLRTGSTDTQYF. The chain employs TRBV18 and TRBJ2-3; a possible D gene is TRBD1 (5 bases). V lost 1 base and J lost 0, with 11 bases in between. The CDR3 length is 16 residues. CDR1 is KGHSH, CDR2 LQKENI, per germline.

The rearrangement links TRBV18 to TRBJ1-2; no definite D call. In germline, CDR1 is KGHSH, CDR2 LQKENI. The V gene lost 1 base and the J gene lost 6 bases, with 18 bases spanning the gap. The CDR3 sequence is 16 residues long. CDR3 residues: CASSPQNQRLSDGYTF. As DNA, the CDR3 is TGTGCCAGCTCACCACAGAACCAGCGCCTAAGCGATGGCTACACCTTC.